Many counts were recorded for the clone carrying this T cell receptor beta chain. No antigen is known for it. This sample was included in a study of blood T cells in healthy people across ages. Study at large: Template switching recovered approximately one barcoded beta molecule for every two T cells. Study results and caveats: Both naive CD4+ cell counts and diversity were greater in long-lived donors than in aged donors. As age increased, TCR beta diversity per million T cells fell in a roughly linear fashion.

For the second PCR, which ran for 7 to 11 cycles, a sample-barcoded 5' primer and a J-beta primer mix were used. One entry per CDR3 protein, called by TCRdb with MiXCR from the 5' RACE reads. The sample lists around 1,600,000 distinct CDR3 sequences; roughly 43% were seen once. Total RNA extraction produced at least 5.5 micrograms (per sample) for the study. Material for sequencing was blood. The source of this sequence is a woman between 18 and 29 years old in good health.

CDR3 in DNA: TGTGCCAGCAGCTTAATGTTTGGCTACACCTTC. This codes for CASSLMFGYTF. The chain combines TRBV7-2 with TRBJ1-2; D ambiguous. The V end lost 2 bases, the J end lost 7 bases, and 5 bases lay between the germline ends. The CDR3 consists of 11 residues. The V gene's germline CDR1 is SGHTA and CDR2 FQGNSA. The full variable domain, completed using reference TRBV7-2 and TRBJ1-2, is GAGVSQSPSNKVTEKGKDVELRCDPISGHTALYWYRQSLGQGLEFLIYFQGNSAPDKSGLPSDRFSAERTGGSVSTLTIQRTQQEDSAVYLCASSLMFGYTFGSGTRLTVV.